This TCR beta chain was sequenced for a study of monozygotic twins with inflammatory bowel disease. With respect to this clonotype: Antigen unknown.

Starting material for each TCR library was 3,000 to 3,500 ng of total RNA. Each UMI harboured a 6-nucleotide sample barcode and was appended via template switching. Reanalyzing the 5' RACE reads, TCRdb keeps one entry per CDR3 protein, without DNA. The table lists some 100,000 distinct CDR3 sequences. Whole-study findings and limits: On the inverse Simpson index, IBD patients scored lower for TCRbeta diversity than healthy co-twins.

The CDR3 runs to 15 residues. The germline V gene has CDR1 SGHAT and CDR2 FQNNGV. Material for sequencing was blood. This receptor was obtained from a human donor with ulcerative colitis or Crohn's disease, or a healthy co-twin of an affected twin (not recorded which). V and J are TRBV11-2 and TRBJ2-1; without DNA, the TCRdb call of TRBD2 cannot be checked. The CDR3: CASSPIAGGMGEQFF.